Only a few counts were recorded for the clone carrying this TCR beta chain. Antigen: not known. The record originates from a study of T-cell memory formation after mild COVID-19. Study-wide context: Largely, TCR clusters stayed within a single donor. Whole-study findings and limits: The main location of contracting CD4+ clones was CM and EM, and that of contracting CD8+ clones was EMRA.

TCRdb fed the 5' RACE reads into MiXCR, producing one record per CDR3 protein. Here the sample spans about 110,000 distinct CDR3 sequences, 18% being singletons. CDR1 is SGHRS, CDR2 YFSETQ, per germline. With 7 bases removed from V and 3 bases from J, the gap between germline ends came to 13 bases. This CDR3 has 13 amino acids. This rearrangement joins TRBV5-1 to TRBJ1-1; no clear D. The sequencing sample was made of PBMCs or a T cell subset sorted from them (not recorded which). This clonotype originated in a man aged 18 to 30 who had mild COVID-19 (a few samples of this study predate the infection). Cell type and time point are not known. The CDR3 bases are TGCGCCAGCCGACTTAAACTGGACACTGAAGCTTTCTTT. As protein: CASRLKLDTEAFF.